This T cell receptor (beta chain) was found in a study of blood T cell repertoires in COVID-19. V lost 1 base to trimming and J lost 4 bases; unmatched junction nucleotides: 4. Germline CDR1 and CDR2: LGHDT and YNNKEL (reference sequence). CDR3 length equals 16 residues. Method: immunoSEQ multiplex PCR; TCRdb's copy keeps in-frame clones and lacks some. The sample consists of 300,000 to 350,000 clones, around nine tenths of them appearing once. Sequenced: PBMCs or T cells enriched from blood (not recorded which). This sequence joins TRBV3-1 (or the pseudogene TRBV3-2) and TRBJ1-2, with 12 bases that match TRBD1. The source is a woman aged 25 to 39 who had recovered from COVID-19. CDR3 protein: CASSQVRDRGLYGYTF. As DNA, the CDR3 is TGTGCCAGCAGCCAAGTTCGGGACAGGGGGCTCTATGGCTACACCTTC.